These 26 T cell receptor beta chains were sequenced from one sample in a study of blood T cell repertoires in COVID-19. Sequencing was performed with immunoSEQ multiplex PCR; in TCRdb, only in-frame clones are kept and a portion is missing. The data hold roughly 15,000 clones, with approximately 90% observed a single time. The source material was peripheral blood. Source of these receptors: a man aged 45-65 years with active COVID-19.

For the CDR3, the DNA is TGTGCCAGCAGCTTAGTGGGAGGAGCCGCGACAGACACCATATATTTT. It encodes CASSLVGGAATDTIYF. The genes are TRBV7-2 and TRBJ1-3; D is possibly TRBD1 (5 bases). Trimming pared 1 base from V and 8 bases from J, leaving 18 bases between. The CDR3 spans 16 residues. The germline gives CDR1 SGHTA, CDR2 FQGNSA.

The chain recombines TRBV9 with TRBJ2-5; D might be TRBD2 (5 bases). The CDR3 runs to 16 residues. Deletions cut 1 base from V and 2 bases from J, with 15 bases between. Germline CDR1 and CDR2: SGDLS and YYNGEE. This chain's CDR3 is CASSVSSGFGQETQYF. CDR3 bases: TGTGCCAGCAGCGTATCAAGCGGATTTGGGCAAGAGACCCAGTACTTC.

The V and J genes are TRBV7-3 and TRBJ2-3; 12 bases are a match to TRBD2. This CDR3 comprises 20 residues. Germline V lookup: CDR1 SGHTA, CDR2 FQGTGA. The ends lost 3 bases at V and 4 bases at J; junction bases unmatched: 17. The CDR3 bases are TGTGCCAGCAGCTTTTGGAAGACTAGCGGGAGCCCTCATCCCGCAGATACGCAGTATTTT. Translated, it gives CASSFWKTSGSPHPADTQYF.

This chain uses TRBV7-2 with TRBJ2-2, with 10 positions matching TRBD2. CDR3 length: 16 amino acids. Germline values: CDR1 SGHTA, CDR2 FQGNSA. Trimming at V came to 6 bases and at J to 5 bases, leaving 9 bases not matched to a gene. The CDR3 here is CASRLPSGSRTGELFF. The CDR3 DNA reads TGTGCCAGCAGACTCCCTAGCGGGAGTCGGACCGGGGAGCTGTTTTTT.

This chain connects TRBV5-5 to TRBJ1-1, with D hard to call. The V gene's germline CDR1 is SGHKS and CDR2 YYEKEE (reference sequence). The ends were cut back, 3 bases at V and 2 bases at J, with 5 bases in the middle. This CDR3 contains 12 residues. This CDR3 reads CASSYLNTEAFF. CDR3 bases: TGTGCCAGCAGCTATTTAAACACTGAAGCTTTCTTT.

This clone was seen once. The rearrangement joins TRBV3-1 (or the pseudogene TRBV3-2) to TRBJ2-7, with 10 bases identical to TRBD2. V shed 5 bases and J 5 bases; nucleotides not matched to a gene: 9. The CDR3 loop spans 15 amino acids. CDR1 LGHDT and CDR2 YNNKEL come from the germline V gene (reference sequence). CDR3 DNA sequence: TGTGCCAGCAGCTTTAGCGGGAGGATCTACCACGAGCAGTACTTC. This translates into CASSFSGRIYHEQYF.

This chain uses TRBV28 with TRBJ1-2; a possible D gene is TRBD1 (6 bases). The CDR3 length is 15 residues. The V end lost 2 bases, the J end lost 7 bases, and 17 bases lay between the germline ends. Germline V gives CDR1 MDHEN, CDR2 SYDVKM. CDR3 sequence reads: CASSLTQPQGAGYTF. CDR3 nucleotides: TGTGCCAGCAGTTTAACCCAGCCACAGGGCGCTGGCTACACCTTC.

V usage is TRBV30 and J usage is TRBJ2-3, with D unresolved. CDR1 GTSNPN and CDR2 SVGIG come from the germline V gene (reference sequence). Trimming shortened V by 2 bases and J by 4 bases, and 10 bases separated the two germline ends. The CDR3 has 13 amino acids. Here the CDR3 reads CAWSLGEADTQYF. The CDR3 DNA reads TGTGCCTGGAGTCTCGGTGAGGCAGATACGCAGTATTTT.

This clone is a singleton in its sample. The CDR3 region has the DNA TGTGCCAGCAGTGAAGGGGCGGGAGAGATAGAGACCCAGTACTTC. Protein product: CASSEGAGEIETQYF. This chain joins TRBV2 and TRBJ2-5; 7 bases line up with TRBD2. CDR1 SNHLY and CDR2 FYNNEI come from the germline V gene. The CDR3 is 15 amino acids. Losses at the gene ends were 1 base for V and 4 bases for J; bases not matched to a gene: 6.

This chain connects TRBV7-2 to TRBJ2-5; 8 bases align to TRBD2. With the DNA end fitting TRBJ2-7 better, the J assignment may be wrong. Germline values: CDR1 SGHTA, CDR2 FQGNSA. The CDR3 is made up of 16 amino acids. The CDR3 sequence is CASSLSPAGGVDEQYF. Written as DNA, the CDR3 is TGTGCCAGCAGCTTATCTCCGGCCGGGGGGGTCGACGAGCAGTACTTC.

The chain couples TRBV5-1 to TRBJ2-7; D may be TRBD1 (6 bases). V shed 0 bases and J shed 7 bases, with 14 bases lying between them. Germline V CDR1 and CDR2: SGHRS, YFSETQ. The CDR3 spans 14 residues. CDR3 residues: CASSLVWGPGEQYF. The CDR3, as DNA: TGCGCCAGCAGCTTGGTCTGGGGGCCGGGTGAGCAGTACTTC.

Written as DNA, the CDR3 is TGTGCCAGCAGTTACGGTCCTAGCGGGACTTACTACGAGCAGTACTTC. Protein: CASSYGPSGTYYEQYF. This chain joins TRBV6-2 or TRBV6-3 and TRBJ2-7; 9 bases are a match to TRBD2. CDR1 and CDR2 from the germline V gene are MNHEY and SVGEGT. The CDR3 is 16 amino acids. J was trimmed by 3 bases and V by 2 bases; bases with no gene match: 8.

The chain recombines TRBV9 with TRBJ2-6; possibly TRBD2 for D (6 bases). Trimming removed 4 bases at V and 0 bases at J, with 14 bases between. CDR3 length equals 17 residues. The germline V gene has CDR1 SGDLS and CDR2 YYNGEE. The CDR3, as DNA: TGTGCCAGCAGCCTAAGGGACTTTGGCTCTGGGGCCAACGTCCTGACTTTC. The encoded protein is CASSLRDFGSGANVLTF.

The rearrangement links TRBV2 to TRBJ2-1, with unresolved D. V gave up 6 bases and J gave up 1 base, with 4 bases separating them. The CDR3 length is 12 residues. Germline V gene data show CDR1 as SNHLY and CDR2 as FYNNEI. CDR3 loop: CASSRSYNEQFF. CDR3 sequence (DNA): TGTGCCAGCAGCAGGTCCTACAATGAGCAGTTCTTC.

The chain joins TRBV5-1 to TRBJ2-7, with 7 bases that match TRBD2. Trimming cost V 4 bases and J 5 bases; bases outside gene matches: 6. Germline V CDR1 and CDR2: SGHRS, YFSETQ. The CDR3 is made up of 13 amino acids. The CDR3 nucleotides read TGCGCCAGCAGCGTGGGACTAAGCAACGAGCAGTACTTC. This codes for CASSVGLSNEQYF.

CDR3 in DNA: TGTGCCAGCAGCGGCAGGAATGGCTACACCTTC. Translation: CASSGRNGYTF. The V and J genes are TRBV7-9 and TRBJ1-2; D call uncertain. The CDR3 has 11 amino acids. Trimming took 5 bases from V and 6 from J, leaving 7 bases between them. Germline loops: CDR1 SEHNR, CDR2 FQNEAQ (reference sequence).

This clone was detected a few times. This sequence joins TRBV6-6 and TRBJ2-5; TRBD1 might be the D (6 bases). The V and J ends lost 7 bases and 1 base respectively, with 10 bases between them. Per the germline V gene, CDR1 is MNHNY and CDR2 is SVGAGI (reference sequence). The CDR3 is 13 amino acids. CDR3 DNA: TGTGCCAGCAAAAGGACAGCCCAAGAGACCCAGTACTTC. Residues: CASKRTAQETQYF.

The chain has TRBV27 and TRBJ2-7, with 11 bases matching TRBD2. The CDR3 runs to 14 residues. V was pared by 0 bases and J by 12 bases, with 7 bases of the junction left unmatched. Germline loops: CDR1 MNHEY, CDR2 SMNVEV (reference sequence). CDR3 bases: TGTGCCAGCAGTTTATCCCGGCTAGCGGGAGGACTGTACTTC. Encoded protein: CASSLSRLAGGLYF.

The chain uses TRBV7-3 and TRBJ2-1, with 7 bases lining up with TRBD2. V lost 5 bases, J lost 4 bases, and 11 bases stayed unmatched. Germline CDR1 reads SGHTA; CDR2 reads FQGTGA. CDR3 length: 16 residues. CDR3 protein: CASSLVAGDPYNEQFF. For the CDR3, the DNA is TGTGCCAGCAGCCTTGTTGCGGGAGACCCTTACAATGAGCAGTTCTTC.

The gene calls are TRBV11-2 and TRBJ2-5, with TRBD2 as a possible D gene (6 bases). V was clipped by 1 base and J by 5 bases, with 11 bases between them. There are 14 residues in the CDR3. The germline V gene has CDR1 SGHAT and CDR2 FQNNGV. CDR3 loop: CASSLGARGETQYF. The CDR3 nucleotides are TGTGCCAGCAGCTTAGGAGCCCGGGGGGAGACCCAGTACTTC.

This chain links TRBV24-1 with TRBJ2-3; TRBD1 aligns across 7 bases. The germline V gene encodes CDR1 KGHDR and CDR2 SFDVKD. The CDR3 consists of 16 residues. V lost 3 bases, J lost 2 bases, and 7 bases stayed unmatched. CDR3 in DNA: TGTGCCACCAGTGATCCAATGGGACAGTACACAGATACGCAGTATTTT. Its protein product is CATSDPMGQYTDTQYF.

J is TRBJ2-1 and V is TRBV4-2, with D unresolved. The V end was cut by 0 bases, the J end by 3 bases, with 12 bases between. The CDR3 loop spans 16 amino acids. CDR1 and CDR2 (germline): LGHNA, YNFKEQ. In DNA, the CDR3 is TGTGCCAGCAGCCAAGATCCGAACTTACGCTACAATGAGCAGTTCTTC. Encoded protein: CASSQDPNLRYNEQFF.

The chain employs TRBV11-3 and TRBJ2-1; 9 nucleotides line up with TRBD2. CDR1 and CDR2 (germline): SGHNT, YENEEA. The CDR3 length is 15 residues. Trimming took 1 base from V and 5 from J; bases not matched to a gene: 3. The CDR3 is CASSLVASGDNEQFF. DNA for the CDR3: TGTGCCAGCAGCTTAGTGGCTAGCGGGGACAATGAGCAGTTCTTC.

The chain recombines TRBV20-1 with TRBJ2-5, with no clear D. This CDR3 is 11 amino acids long. V lost 2 bases and J lost 4, with 5 bases in between. Germline-derived CDR1 and CDR2 are DFQATT and SNEGSKA (reference sequence). The CDR3 loop reads CSARPRETQYF. The CDR3 DNA is TGCAGTGCTAGACCTAGAGAGACCCAGTACTTC.

The chain has TRBV13 and TRBJ1-1; 7 nucleotides match TRBD1. Germline CDR1 reads PRHDT; CDR2 reads FYEKMQ (reference sequence). The CDR3 spans 13 residues. V was pared by 6 bases and J by 5 bases, with 6 bases of the junction left unmatched. The CDR3, as DNA: TGTGCCAGCAGATCGACAGGGAGGACTGAAGCTTTCTTT. Its protein is CASRSTGRTEAFF.

The gene calls are TRBV6-5 and TRBJ2-7; D possibly corresponds to TRBD1 (6 bases). Germline V gives CDR1 MNHEY, CDR2 SVGAGI. The length of the CDR3 is 14 residues. The ends were cut back, 6 bases at V and 3 bases at J, with 15 bases in the middle. CDR3 nucleotides: TGTGCCAGCAGAGGTCAGGGGTTATACTACGAGCAGTACTTC. It codes for CASRGQGLYYEQYF.